This T cell receptor beta chain appears in the sequencing data of a study of blood T cell repertoires in COVID-19 (TCRdb year 2020). Notes on the research overall: Samples from collaborators originated in the United States, Italy and Spain and spanned both the acute and convalescent phases of COVID-19. Sample metadata almost always included a de-identified subject ID, COVID-19 status, age in years and sex. The samples were drawn from the first 160 participants of the ongoing ImmuneRACE study and from 1,254 subjects provided by 6 global collaborators. Where available, HLA class I and class II types were obtained from metadata supplied by the sample provider rather than from assay-based typing. The material from the prospective study consisted of cDNA or gDNA derived from T cells, B-cell-depleted T cells, or PBMCs. A freely available public database, intended as a resource for researchers studying the immune response to SARS-CoV-2, is where the repertoires were released. The dataset comprised deeply sampled blood TCRbeta repertoires from subjects exposed to, actively infected with, or recovered from COVID-19. What the authors observed across the whole study: Clinical and demographic metadata were provided uncurated, with the amount varying by source and participant.

On this clone itself: It lacks a known antigen. Base quality data are lacking; no much larger clone is found one base away.

In Seattle, one collaborating source enrolled patients while the infection was active and tracked those patients longitudinally over the course of disease. Whole blood was collected in K2EDTA tubes by collaborating institutions according to the institutions' own protocols. Collaborator samples were shipped for TCRbeta analysis as frozen whole blood, isolated PBMCs, or DNA extracted from either sample type. V is pruned by 3 bases and J by 5 bases, leaving 4 bases of the junction without a gene match. The CDR1 and CDR2 encoded by the germline V gene are SNHLY and FYNNEI. The CDR3 covers 13 residues, taking in both the cysteine and the phenylalanine. The only DNA kept is the CDR3, 39 bases in frame from the first base. TCRbeta CDR3 regions were amplified from genomic DNA by means of the immunoSEQ Assay, a bias-controlled multiplex PCR. The published analysis was carried out like this. The number of nucleated cells in each sample was estimated from the amplification of reference gene primers within the assay. To quantify the absolute abundance of each unique TCRbeta CDR3 rearrangement, sequence reads were collapsed and filtered. For each sample, productive Simpson clonality was calculated by taking the square root of Simpson's diversity index across productive rearrangements. Drawn from immuneACCESS, this table holds only the in-frame rearrangements with V and J called that TCRdb kept. Clones are partly lost; checked studies trace under half to an unresolved V gene and leave the rest unexplained. Clone size and V and J calls were adopted from that table, with D and trimming inferred from the DNA. For this sample the table gives tens of thousands of clones, of which approximately 80% were detected only once. The ten most abundant clones make up about 15% of the sample.

The sequenced sample consisted of peripheral blood. The chain links TRBV2 with TRBJ2-7; the central 7 bases match TRBD2. The sequence derives from a man aged 55 to 70 with COVID-19, enrolled during active disease. Here the CDR3 is given as CASSEGGSDEQYF. The DNA sequence is TGTGCCAGCAGTGAGGGCGGGAGTGACGAGCAGTACTTC.